A selection of T cell receptor beta chains follows, all from one sample in a study of vaccination and CD4 T cells after COVID-19. MiXCR was run by TCRdb on the PCR reads, yielding one entry per CDR3 protein. The table lists about 10,000 distinct CDR3 sequences, roughly half of them singletons. The antigens these receptors bind are not known. Sequencing input: CD4+ T cells from blood, cultured in vitro. These receptors originate from a human donor who had recovered from COVID-19. Each CDR3 is given with its conserved first and last residue. For some rows the clone size is stated as once, few or many, or as a class when expanded; others skip it.

v_gene: TRBV19
abundance: .
j_gene: TRBJ1-5
CDR3aa: CASSMGGPTGTGFQPQHF

v_gene: TRBV7-9
abundance: .
j_gene: TRBJ2-5
CDR3aa: CASSLAIGIRETQYF

v_gene: TRBV3-1
abundance: .
j_gene: TRBJ1-2
CDR3aa: CASSQGGGYRGYTF

v_gene: TRBV4-1
abundance: few
j_gene: TRBJ1-2
CDR3aa: CASSQDGSPYGYTF

v_gene: TRBV5-4
abundance: .
j_gene: TRBJ2-3
CDR3aa: CASSLRGSATDTQYF

v_gene: TRBV6-1
abundance: .
j_gene: TRBJ2-3
CDR3aa: CASRSGTDFSRRTDTQYF

v_gene: TRBV11-3
abundance: .
j_gene: TRBJ2-5
CDR3aa: CASSLLAGGQETQYF

v_gene: TRBV6-1
abundance: .
j_gene: TRBJ1-1
CDR3aa: CASSAWVNTEAFF

v_gene: TRBV28
abundance: .
j_gene: TRBJ2-2
CDR3aa: CASSSLPQGYTGELFF

v_gene: TRBV19
abundance: .
j_gene: TRBJ2-3
CDR3aa: CASSISRITDTQYF

v_gene: TRBV21-1
abundance: .
j_gene: TRBJ2-7
CDR3aa: CAIRRFSGSEYF

v_gene: TRBV19
abundance: .
j_gene: TRBJ2-2
CDR3aa: CASKCSQGWRYTGELFF

v_gene: TRBV6-5
abundance: .
j_gene: TRBJ1-2
CDR3aa: CASSYSSWAGYTF

v_gene: TRBV11-3
abundance: .
j_gene: TRBJ1-2
CDR3aa: CASSFRTGSYGYTF

v_gene: TRBV30
abundance: .
j_gene: TRBJ2-3
CDR3aa: CAWSVRGSTDTQYF

v_gene: TRBV11-2
abundance: .
j_gene: TRBJ2-1
CDR3aa: CASSRLGANMRNEQFF

v_gene: TRBV24-1
abundance: .
j_gene: TRBJ2-3
CDR3aa: CATSDFARGTTDTQYF

v_gene: TRBV4-3
abundance: .
j_gene: TRBJ2-2
CDR3aa: CASSQRTSIAGELFF

v_gene: TRBV4-3
abundance: .
j_gene: TRBJ2-1
CDR3aa: CASSQDAWGAEQFF

v_gene: TRBV18
abundance: .
j_gene: TRBJ1-1
CDR3aa: CASSPSAVPGTEAFF

v_gene: TRBV6-5
abundance: .
j_gene: TRBJ2-7
CDR3aa: CASSYSESRTYEQYF

v_gene: TRBV11-3
abundance: hyperexpanded
j_gene: TRBJ2-5
CDR3aa: CASSSGAETQYF

v_gene: TRBV5-5
abundance: .
j_gene: TRBJ1-2
CDR3aa: CASSHGEGLKTNYGYTF

v_gene: TRBV7-2
abundance: few
j_gene: TRBJ1-2
CDR3aa: CATSSSRGIQGGYGYTF

v_gene: TRBV27
abundance: .
j_gene: TRBJ2-1
CDR3aa: CASSLLPRQMSSYNEQFF

v_gene: TRBV7-2
abundance: .
j_gene: TRBJ2-7
CDR3aa: CASSLESAGTGLDEQYF

v_gene: TRBV7-9
abundance: few
j_gene: TRBJ1-1
CDR3aa: CASSLWTLVDTEAFF

v_gene: TRBV13
abundance: .
j_gene: TRBJ1-2
CDR3aa: CASSHSGERFRYGYTF

v_gene: TRBV24-1
abundance: few
j_gene: TRBJ2-5
CDR3aa: CATSDSPVSGLAGHQETQYF